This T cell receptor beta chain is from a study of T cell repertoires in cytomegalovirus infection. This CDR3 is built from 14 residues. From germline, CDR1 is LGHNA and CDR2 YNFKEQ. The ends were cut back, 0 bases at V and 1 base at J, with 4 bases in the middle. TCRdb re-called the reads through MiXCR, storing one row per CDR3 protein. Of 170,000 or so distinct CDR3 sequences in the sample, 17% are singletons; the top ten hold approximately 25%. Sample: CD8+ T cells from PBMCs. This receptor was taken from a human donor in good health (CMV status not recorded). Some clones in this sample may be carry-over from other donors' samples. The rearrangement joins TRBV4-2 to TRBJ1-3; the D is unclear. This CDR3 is CASSQEGSGNTIYF. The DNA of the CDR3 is TGTGCCAGCAGCCAAGAGGGGTCTGGAAACACCATATATTTT.